This is a list of T cell receptor beta chains from one sample in a study of shared clonotypes between healthy human individuals. Sequenced by immunoSEQ multiplex PCR; TCRdb stores in-frame clones only, minus some. This table holds under 600,000 clones, roughly 72% found once. Sequencing was done on a sample of PBMCs. The receptors were sampled from a woman in her thirties or forties in good health. Some clones in this sample may be carry-over from other donors' samples. CDR3s include the opening cysteine and the closing phenylalanine or tryptophan. D genes are given only for firm matches. Some rows have no size entry. The others give once, few or many, or a class for an expanded clone.

V gene	J gene	clone size	D gene	CDR3 protein	CDR3 DNA
TRBV7-2	TRBJ2-6	NA	NA	CASSAPTGEGANVLTF	TGTGCCAGCAGCGCACCGACGGGGGAAGGGGCCAACGTCCTGACTTTC
TRBV30	TRBJ2-7	NA	TRBD1	CAWVRDRPYEQYF	TGTGCCTGGGTCCGGGACAGACCCTACGAGCAGTACTTC
TRBV27	TRBJ2-1	NA	NA	CASSLWDSYSSYNEQFF	TGTGCCAGCAGTTTATGGGACTCATACAGCTCCTACAATGAGCAGTTCTTC
TRBV7-2	TRBJ1-2	NA	NA	CASCPGGFNYGYTF	TGTGCCAGCTGCCCCGGGGGTTTCAACTATGGCTACACCTTC
TRBV6-5	TRBJ1-2	NA	NA	CASSYSGNYGYTF	TGTGCCAGCAGTTACTCCGGGAACTATGGCTACACCTTC
TRBV6-1	TRBJ2-7	NA	TRBD1	CASRLGQGDYEQYF	TGTGCCAGCAGATTAGGACAGGGAGACTACGAGCAGTACTTC
TRBV2	TRBJ1-1	NA	NA	CASHPRKRSVEAFF	TGTGCCAGCCACCCCCGAAAACGGAGTGTTGAAGCTTTCTTT
TRBV5-1	TRBJ2-3	NA	NA	CASSLGESTDTQYF	TGCGCCAGCAGCTTGGGCGAAAGCACAGATACGCAGTATTTT
TRBV28	TRBJ1-2	many	NA	CASRSQGEEGYTF	TGTGCCAGCAGGTCTCAGGGCGAGGAGGGCTACACCTTC
TRBV9	TRBJ2-2	NA	TRBD2	CASSALGGTGELFF	TGTGCCAGCAGCGCCCTGGGGGGGACCGGGGAGCTGTTTTTT
TRBV6-5	TRBJ2-5	NA	NA	CASSYRVQETQYF	TGTGCCAGCAGTTACCGGGTCCAGGAGACCCAGTACTTC
TRBV19	TRBJ1-1	NA	NA	CATRGRTNTEAFF	TGTGCCACCCGGGGACGTACGAACACTGAAGCTTTCTTT
TRBV7-9	TRBJ1-4	NA	TRBD1	CASSDGTGNEKLFF	TGTGCCAGCAGCGACGGGACAGGGAATGAAAAACTGTTTTTT
TRBV4-1	TRBJ2-1	NA	NA	CASSQKQGSYNEQFF	TGCGCCAGCAGCCAAAAACAGGGTTCCTACAATGAGCAGTTCTTC
TRBV28	TRBJ2-2	NA	TRBD2	CASSHPTSGRAGGLFF	TGTGCCAGCAGTCATCCGACTAGCGGGAGGGCCGGGGGGCTGTTTTTT
TRBV5-6	TRBJ1-6	NA	NA	CASSLARSFSPLHF	TGTGCCAGCAGCTTGGCCCGAAGCTTTTCACCCCTCCACTTT
TRBV7-3	TRBJ2-1	NA	TRBD2	CASSASGSSYNEQFF	TGTGCCAGCAGCGCCAGCGGGAGCTCCTACAATGAGCAGTTCTTC
TRBV29-1	TRBJ2-1	NA	TRBD1	CSVDGQGIGQFF	TGCAGCGTTGATGGACAGGGAATAGGGCAGTTCTTC
TRBV4-2	TRBJ2-4	NA	NA	CASSQVHVGIQYF	TGTGCCAGCAGCCAAGTTCATGTTGGCATTCAGTACTTC
TRBV5-1	TRBJ2-7	NA	TRBD1	CASSWARTGDPYEQYF	TGCGCCAGCAGCTGGGCCAGAACAGGGGATCCCTACGAGCAGTACTTC
TRBV6-1	TRBJ1-5	NA	TRBD1	CASRTGGGQPQHF	TGTGCCAGCAGGACAGGGGGTGGTCAGCCCCAGCATTTT
TRBV15	TRBJ1-2	NA	NA	CATSREWGEGYGYTF	TGTGCCACCAGCAGAGAATGGGGGGAAGGCTATGGCTACACCTTC
TRBV19	TRBJ1-5	NA	TRBD1	CASSIERGQGNQPQHF	TGTGCCAGTAGTATAGAACGGGGACAGGGCAATCAGCCCCAGCATTTT
TRBV29-1	TRBJ2-3	NA	NA	CSVLVTDTQYF	TGCAGCGTTCTAGTCACAGATACGCAGTATTTT
TRBV19	TRBJ2-7	NA	NA	CASNPTRLYEQYF	TGTGCCAGTAACCCGACTAGGCTCTACGAGCAGTACTTC
TRBV10-3	TRBJ2-1	NA	TRBD2	CAISDSGTSHNEQFF	TGTGCCATCAGCGACTCCGGGACTAGCCACAATGAGCAGTTCTTC
TRBV4-1	TRBJ2-6	NA	NA	CASSQGTLSGANVLTF	TGCGCCAGCAGCCAAGGGACGCTCTCTGGGGCCAACGTCCTGACTTTC
TRBV28	TRBJ2-3	NA	NA	CASWRGLGDTQYF	TGTGCCAGCTGGAGGGGCCTGGGAGATACGCAGTATTTT
TRBV27	TRBJ2-1	many	TRBD2	CASSLQPLAGYNEQFF	TGTGCCAGCAGTCTCCAACCCCTAGCGGGCTACAATGAGCAGTTCTTC
TRBV7-9	TRBJ2-1	NA	TRBD2	CASSLLAGAYNEQFF	TGTGCCAGCAGCTTGTTAGCGGGGGCCTACAATGAGCAGTTCTTC
TRBV2	TRBJ1-2	NA	NA	CASSQEGQVSGYTF	TGTGCCAGCAGCCAGGAGGGACAAGTGTCTGGCTACACCTTC
TRBV7-2	TRBJ1-1	NA	NA	CASSFRRGTEAFF	TGTGCCAGCAGCTTCCGACGAGGCACTGAAGCTTTCTTT
TRBV18	TRBJ2-1	NA	NA	CASSHMAAPYNEQFF	TGTGCCAGCTCACACATGGCGGCCCCGTACAATGAGCAGTTCTTC
TRBV4-2	TRBJ2-1	NA	NA	CASSQVGGGSSYNEQFF	TGTGCCAGCAGCCAAGTCGGGGGCGGTAGCTCCTACAATGAGCAGTTCTTC
TRBV18	TRBJ2-2	NA	TRBD1	CASSSSQGAHTGELFF	TGTGCCAGCTCATCATCACAGGGGGCTCACACCGGGGAGCTGTTTTTT
TRBV7-2	TRBJ2-3	few	TRBD1	CASSLRQGSDTQYF	TGTGCCAGCAGCCTCCGACAGGGGTCAGATACGCAGTATTTT
TRBV6-1	TRBJ1-1	NA	NA	CASSEAWGIGLATEAFF	TGTGCCAGCAGTGAAGCATGGGGCATCGGGCTGGCCACTGAAGCTTTCTTT
TRBV6-4	TRBJ2-2	NA	NA	CASSEGGTNTGELFF	TGTGCCAGCAGTGAGGGGGGTACGAACACCGGGGAGCTGTTTTTT
TRBV18	TRBJ2-7	once	NA	CASSPGSGVDEQYF	TGTGCCAGCTCACCAGGGTCAGGGGTCGACGAGCAGTACTTC
TRBV5-1	TRBJ2-7	many	TRBD2	CASSGTSSYEQYF	TGCGCCAGCAGCGGGACTAGTAGCTACGAGCAGTACTTC
TRBV7-2	TRBJ2-3	NA	TRBD2	CASSLVGGIDTQYF	TGTGCCAGCAGCTTAGTGGGGGGGATAGATACGCAGTATTTT